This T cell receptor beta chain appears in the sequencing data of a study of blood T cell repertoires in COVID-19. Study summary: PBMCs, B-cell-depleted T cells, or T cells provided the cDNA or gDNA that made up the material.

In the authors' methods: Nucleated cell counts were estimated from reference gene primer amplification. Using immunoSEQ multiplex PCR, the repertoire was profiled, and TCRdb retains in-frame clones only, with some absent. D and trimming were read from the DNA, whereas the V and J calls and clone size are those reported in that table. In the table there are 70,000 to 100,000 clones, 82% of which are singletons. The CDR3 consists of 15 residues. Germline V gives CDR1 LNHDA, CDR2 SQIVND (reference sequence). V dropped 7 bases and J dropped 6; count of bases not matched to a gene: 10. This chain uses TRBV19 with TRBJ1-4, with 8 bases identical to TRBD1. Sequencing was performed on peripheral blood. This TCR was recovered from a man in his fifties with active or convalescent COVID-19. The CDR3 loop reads CASNNPQGADEKLFF. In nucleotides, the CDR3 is TGTGCCAGTAACAACCCTCAGGGGGCCGATGAAAAACTGTTTTTT. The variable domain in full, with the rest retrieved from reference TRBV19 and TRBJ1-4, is DGGITQSPKYLFRKEGQNVTLSCEQNLNHDAMYWYRQDPGQGLRLIYYSQIVNDFQKGDIAEGYSVSREKKESFPLTVTSAQKNPTAFYLCASNNPQGADEKLFFGSGTQLSVL.